This TCR beta chain was sequenced for a study of T cell responses to AZD1222 COVID-19 vaccine. Study in general: Second-dose recipients at about 4 or about 12 weeks were treated as one pooled group.

The germline gives CDR1 MGHRA, CDR2 YSYEKL. The CDR3 is made up of 14 amino acids. The germline V and J ends were trimmed by 4 bases and 6 bases, with 16 bases remaining between them. On this clone: Antigen: not known.

Clones were sequenced by immunoSEQ multiplex PCR, and TCRdb holds only the in-frame ones, with some missing. The sample consists of 130,000 to 150,000 clones, roughly 92% of them appearing once. Study observations and caveats: Unmutated variant regions are reportedly targeted by nearly half of spike-specific TCRs. Regions 160-218 and 743-854 held dominance among vaccine-associated CD4 TCRs, which spanned spike. The breadth and depth of Spike-specific TCRs increased once two AZD1222 doses had been given.

This TCR came from an adult in good health. The starting material was peripheral blood, obtained on day 0 of AZD1222 vaccination. J is TRBJ2-7 and V is TRBV4-1; D may be TRBD2 (5 bases). CDR3 sequence: CASSPPGSRAEQYF. CDR3 sequence (DNA): TGCGCCAGCAGCCCACCCGGGTCGAGGGCCGAGCAGTACTTC.